The 26 T cell receptor beta chains below come from one sample, sequenced in a study of T-cell reconstitution after alpha-beta-depleted transplantation in children. Molecular barcoding with unique molecular identifiers was used for the TCRbeta library. TCRdb re-analysed the PCR reads in MiXCR, keeping a single row per CDR3 protein. The sample yields about 610,000 distinct CDR3 sequences, 27% seen once. Sequenced here: PBMCs, sampled before TCRalphabeta/CD19-depleted stem cell transplant. These receptors originate from a boy under three years old with Wiskott-Aldrich syndrome, due to receive a stem cell transplant.

The chain combines TRBV7-6 with TRBJ2-7, with TRBD2 matching 14 bases. This CDR3 contains 16 residues. J was trimmed by 6 bases and V by 4 bases; bases with no gene match: 8. Per the germline V gene, CDR1 is SGHVS and CDR2 is FNYEAQ. Here the CDR3 DNA reads TGTGCCAGCAGCTCGGGACTAGCGGGAGCTAATGGCGAGCAGTACTTC. Translated, it gives CASSSGLAGANGEQYF.

V usage is TRBV28 and J usage is TRBJ2-1; 11 nucleotides align to TRBD1. Germline CDR1 and CDR2: MDHEN and SYDVKM. J lost 10 bases, V lost 1 base, and 9 bases had no gene match. This CDR3 has 16 residues. CDR3 sequence: CASSLLSGQGVQEQFF. CDR3 in DNA: TGTGCCAGCAGTTTATTATCGGGACAGGGGGTACAGGAGCAGTTCTTC.

This rearrangement joins TRBV10-1 to TRBJ2-5; the D gene is possibly TRBD1 (6 bases). Germline V gene data show CDR1 as WNHNN and CDR2 as SYGVQD (reference sequence). The length of the CDR3 is 14 residues. V lost 3 bases, J lost 2 bases, and 10 bases lay in between. In nucleotides, the CDR3 is TGCGCCAGCAGTGAAGGCCAGGGGCAAGAGACCCAGTACTTC. This sequence encodes CASSEGQGQETQYF.

The chain employs TRBV18 and TRBJ1-1; D remains ambiguous. Trimming shortened V by 3 bases and J by 0 bases, and 11 bases separated the two germline ends. Germline V gene data show CDR1 as KGHSH and CDR2 as LQKENI. The CDR3 covers 15 residues. The CDR3 region has the DNA TGTGCCAGCTCACCTAGCAGTAGGATGAACACTGAAGCTTTCTTT. This encodes CASSPSSRMNTEAFF. Looking up the rest from reference TRBV18 and TRBJ1-1 gives the full variable domain: NAGVMQNPRHLVRRRGQEARLRCSPMKGHSHVYWYRQLPEEGLKFMVYLQKENIIDESGMPKERFSAEFPKEGPSILRIQQVVRGDSAAYFCASSPSSRMNTEAFFGQGTRLTVV.

The V call is TRBV20-1, the J call TRBJ2-4; TRBD2 is a possible D gene (5 bases). V lost 3 bases and J lost 6, with 12 bases in between. Germline assignment: CDR1 DFQATT and CDR2 SNEGSKA (reference sequence). This CDR3 is 13 amino acids long. DNA for the CDR3: TGCAGTGCTAGCCGGACTTTGGGAAACATTCAGTACTTC. Amino acid sequence: CSASRTLGNIQYF.

The gene calls are TRBV6-5 and TRBJ2-3, with D perhaps matching TRBD2 (6 bases). Germline V CDR1 and CDR2: MNHEY, SVGAGI. Trimming pared 0 bases from V and 6 bases from J, leaving 13 bases between. This CDR3 has 15 amino acids. The CDR3 loop is CASSYSGGAGDTQYF. DNA for the CDR3: TGTGCCAGCAGTTACTCCGGTGGAGCGGGCGATACGCAGTATTTT.

The chain links TRBV3-1 to TRBJ2-3; 8 nucleotides agree with TRBD2. There are 15 residues in the CDR3. Germline V gene lookup returns CDR1 LGHDT and CDR2 YNNKEL (reference sequence). V lost 4 bases, J lost 4 bases, and 7 bases stayed unmatched. CDR3 in amino acids: CASSPSGRGADTQYF. The DNA of the CDR3 is TGTGCCAGCAGCCCGAGCGGGAGAGGGGCAGATACGCAGTATTTT.

J is TRBJ2-2 and V is TRBV29-1, with D possibly being TRBD1 (6 bases). The CDR3 sequence is 15 residues long. Germline assignment: CDR1 SQVTM and CDR2 ANQGSEA. The ends were cut back, 4 bases at V and 1 base at J, with 13 bases in the middle. CDR3 amino acids: CSVGSGRGNTGELFF. CDR3 coding DNA: TGCAGCGTTGGGTCTGGCAGGGGGAACACCGGGGAGCTGTTTTTT.

This clonotype was seen a few times. This rearrangement joins TRBV9 to TRBJ2-7; tentatively, D is TRBD1 or TRBD2 (5 bases each). The CDR3 runs 14 residues. In germline, CDR1 is SGDLS, CDR2 YYNGEE. Trimming removed 4 bases from V and 0 bases from J, with 11 bases in between. CDR3 nucleotide sequence: TGTGCCAGCAGCCGGGACGGAAGCTCCTACGAGCAGTACTTC. Protein product: CASSRDGSSYEQYF.

This clonotype was counted only a few times. J is TRBJ1-2 and V is TRBV7-2; D not certain. Germline V gene lookup returns CDR1 SGHTA and CDR2 FQGNSA. V lost 2 bases, J lost 1 base, and 11 bases lay in between. This CDR3 has 15 residues. CDR3 region: CASSLIGRVNYGYTF. Written as DNA, the CDR3 is TGTGCCAGCAGCTTAATTGGCCGGGTTAACTATGGCTACACCTTC.

The chain employs TRBV6-6 and TRBJ2-7; D is ambiguous. Germline CDR1 and CDR2: MNHNY and SVGAGI (reference sequence). This CDR3 is built from 13 residues. The V end lost 2 bases, the J end lost 3 bases, and 8 bases lay between the germline ends. The CDR3 sequence: CASSYQVRYEQYF. The DNA of the CDR3 is TGTGCCAGCAGTTACCAGGTCCGCTACGAGCAGTACTTC.

This clonotype was seen only a few times. This rearrangement joins TRBV29-1 to TRBJ2-3, with D perhaps TRBD2 (5 bases). This CDR3 has 12 residues. V shed 4 bases and J shed 4 bases, with 9 bases lying between them. Germline V gene sequence: CDR1 SQVTM, CDR2 ANQGSEA. The CDR3 bases are TGCAGCGTTGCCGGGATGGCAGATACGCAGTATTTT. As protein: CSVAGMADTQYF.

This clonotype was recorded a few times. The chain has TRBV12-3 or TRBV12-4 and TRBJ2-2; TRBD2 matches 7 bases. Germline trimming cut 4 bases from V and 1 base from J; bases unmatched to any gene: 6. The CDR3 runs 16 residues. The CDR3, as DNA: TGTGCCAGCAGTTCAACCACTAGCGTGAACACCGGGGAGCTGTTTTTT. It encodes CASSSTTSVNTGELFF.

The chain couples TRBV12-3 or TRBV12-4 to TRBJ2-7; 13 nucleotides align to TRBD2. V shed 3 bases, J shed 2 bases, and the junction held 13 bases outside the gene matches. CDR3 length equals 19 residues. The CDR3 reads CASSFSRTSGRLGTYEQYF. The DNA for the CDR3 is TGTGCCAGCAGTTTTAGTAGGACTAGCGGGAGACTCGGCACCTACGAGCAGTACTTC.

The chain uses TRBV11-2 and TRBJ1-5; the match to TRBD1 covers 7 bases. CDR1 is SGHAT, CDR2 FQNNGV, per germline. Trimming cost V 0 bases and J 4 bases; bases outside gene matches: 12. This CDR3 contains 18 residues. CDR3 coding DNA: TGTGCCAGCAGCTTAGATCCAGGGGGAGGGATGGAAAATCAGCCCCAGCATTTT. This sequence encodes CASSLDPGGGMENQPQHF.

This clonotype occurred once. This sequence joins TRBV6-1 and TRBJ2-4; weak D call: TRBD2 (6 bases). The CDR3 extends over 14 amino acids. Germline V gene lookup returns CDR1 MNHNS and CDR2 SASEGT. V was shortened by 5 bases and J by 8 bases, with 16 bases between the two germline ends. CDR3 DNA sequence: TGTGCCAGCAGTCTAAAGGCAACGGGGGACATTCAGTACTTC. Its protein product is CASSLKATGDIQYF.

This clonotype has a handful of counts. The chain combines TRBV27 with TRBJ2-7, with a tentative D call TRBD2 (5 bases). Trimming pared 4 bases from V and 9 bases from J, leaving 13 bases between. This CDR3 contains 12 residues. The germline gives CDR1 MNHEY, CDR2 SMNVEV (reference sequence). The DNA of the CDR3 is TGTGCCAGCAGTTCCCCTCCTGGAGGGCAGTACTTC. As protein: CASSSPPGGQYF.

This clonotype occurred a few times. The rearrangement links TRBV28 to TRBJ1-2; D possibly corresponds to TRBD1 (5 bases). CDR1 MDHEN and CDR2 SYDVKM come from the germline V gene. The germline V and J ends were trimmed by 6 bases and 0 bases, with 14 bases remaining between them. CDR3 length: 15 amino acids. The chain's CDR3 is CASRPQGPANYGYTF. The CDR3 DNA follows: TGTGCCAGCAGACCTCAGGGACCAGCTAACTATGGCTACACCTTC.

The genes are TRBV7-2 and TRBJ2-1, with D hard to call. The CDR3 contains 15 residues. Deletions cut 0 bases from V and 4 bases from J, with 10 bases between. Germline lookup yields CDR1 SGHTA and CDR2 FQGNSA. This CDR3 reads CASSLASRIYNEQFF. The CDR3 DNA reads TGTGCCAGCAGCTTAGCGTCCCGTATTTACAATGAGCAGTTCTTC.

The chain joins TRBV15 to TRBJ1-4, with D possibly matching TRBD1 (5 bases). Trimming stripped 0 bases from V and 7 bases from J, with 21 bases between. CDR3 size: 18 residues. The germline gives CDR1 LNHNV, CDR2 YYDKDF (reference sequence). The CDR3 nucleotides are TGTGCCACCAGCAGAGATCGTGAAAGGGGAAACCTGCTTGAAAAACTGTTTTTT. Translation: CATSRDRERGNLLEKLFF.

The gene calls are TRBV5-1 and TRBJ2-3; 12 positions match TRBD2. The germline gives CDR1 SGHRS, CDR2 YFSETQ. This CDR3 has 16 amino acids. V trimming: 4 bases; J trimming: 4 bases; junction bases outside the gene matches: 7. The CDR3 loop reads CASSVPTSGSPDTQYF. CDR3 nucleotide sequence: TGCGCCAGCAGCGTCCCGACTAGCGGGAGCCCAGATACGCAGTATTTT.

The chain carries TRBV5-1 and TRBJ1-1; D unclear. Germline V gene sequence: CDR1 SGHRS, CDR2 YFSETQ. Trimming took off 4 bases at V and 0 bases at J, with 10 bases between the two ends. The CDR3 extends over 14 amino acids. In nucleotides, the CDR3 is TGCGCCAGCAGCCCAGACCAGATGAACACTGAAGCTTTCTTT. Translating gives CASSPDQMNTEAFF.

The chain uses TRBV18 and TRBJ2-2; tentatively, D is TRBD2 (5 bases). The V and J ends lost 6 bases and 3 bases respectively, with 11 bases between them. Germline V CDR1 and CDR2: KGHSH, LQKENI. The CDR3 totals 14 residues. The CDR3 DNA reads TGTGCCAGCTCTCGGGATAGAGACACCGGGGAGCTGTTTTTT. Translation: CASSRDRDTGELFF.

This chain connects TRBV7-2 to TRBJ1-1; TRBD1 is a possible D gene (6 bases). The CDR3 loop spans 14 amino acids. The germline V gene encodes CDR1 SGHTA and CDR2 FQGNSA. V dropped 5 bases and J dropped 1 base, with 11 bases sitting between them. The CDR3 DNA is TGTGCCAGCAGCCGCGGGACAACGAACACTGAAGCTTTCTTT. Translating it yields CASSRGTTNTEAFF.

CDR3 DNA sequence: TGTGCCAGCAGACCGGGACTAGGTACAGATACGCAGTATTTT. Translation: CASRPGLGTDTQYF. The rearrangement links TRBV12-3 or TRBV12-4 to TRBJ2-3, with 8 bases aligning to TRBD2. J was trimmed by 3 bases and V by 6 bases; bases with no gene match: 5. The CDR3 sequence is 14 residues long.

This clonotype was detected only a few times. The chain links TRBV5-1 to TRBJ1-2; TRBD1 agrees at 7 bases. Germline V gene data show CDR1 as SGHRS and CDR2 as YFSETQ. The CDR3 length is 16 residues. V dropped 2 bases and J dropped 4; count of bases not matched to a gene: 11. The chain's CDR3 is CASSLGDSRPGYGYTF. The CDR3 DNA follows: TGCGCCAGCAGCTTAGGGGACAGCCGCCCTGGCTATGGCTACACCTTC.